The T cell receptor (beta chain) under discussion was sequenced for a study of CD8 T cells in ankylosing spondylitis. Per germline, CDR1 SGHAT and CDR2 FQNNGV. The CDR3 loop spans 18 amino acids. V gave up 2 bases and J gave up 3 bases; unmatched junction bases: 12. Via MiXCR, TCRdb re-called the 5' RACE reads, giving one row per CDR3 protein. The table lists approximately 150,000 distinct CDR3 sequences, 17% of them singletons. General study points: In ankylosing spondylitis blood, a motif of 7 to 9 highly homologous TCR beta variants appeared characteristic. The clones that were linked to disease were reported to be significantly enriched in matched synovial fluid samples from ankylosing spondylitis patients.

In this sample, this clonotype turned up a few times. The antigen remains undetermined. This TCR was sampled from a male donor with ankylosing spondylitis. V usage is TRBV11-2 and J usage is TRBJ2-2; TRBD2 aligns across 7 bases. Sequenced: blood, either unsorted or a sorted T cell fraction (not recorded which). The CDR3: CASSLWAGRERYTGELFF. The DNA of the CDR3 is TGTGCCAGCAGCTTATGGGCGGGGCGGGAGCGGTACACCGGGGAGCTGTTTTTT.